The next 29 T cell receptor beta chains were all read from a single sample in a study of T cell changes during pregnancy in multiple sclerosis. Assay: immunoSEQ multiplex PCR; the TCRdb copy retains only in-frame clones and omits some. Of tens of thousands of clones in the sample, 85% to 95% were seen once. Sample: CD4+ T cells from peripheral blood mononuclear cells, taken before pregnancy. These receptors all come from a female donor with multiple sclerosis, enrolled in a pregnancy study.

The chain uses TRBV7-9 and TRBJ2-1; weak D call: TRBD1 (6 bases). This CDR3 is 15 amino acids long. Trimming pared 5 bases from V and 4 bases from J, leaving 15 bases between. Germline V gene sequence: CDR1 SEHNR, CDR2 FQNEAQ (reference sequence). The CDR3 spells CASSHRDIKYNEQFF. The CDR3 nucleotides read TGTGCCAGCAGCCATCGGGACATCAAATACAATGAGCAGTTCTTC.

The chain has TRBV19 and TRBJ1-1; D is possibly TRBD1 (5 bases). Trimming left V 6 bases short and J 1 base short, with 12 bases between. Germline assignment: CDR1 LNHDA and CDR2 SQIVND (reference sequence). This CDR3 region has 14 residues. As DNA, the CDR3 is TGTGCCAGTAGCCCCCGGGGGAGGAACACTGAAGCTTTCTTT. Translation: CASSPRGRNTEAFF.

This clone was counted once. The chain links TRBV15 to TRBJ2-7; D gene uncertain. Germline V gene sequence: CDR1 LNHNV, CDR2 YYDKDF (reference sequence). Deletions cut 0 bases from V and 7 bases from J, with 13 bases between. This CDR3 is built from 14 residues. DNA for the CDR3: TGTGCCACCAGCAGAGAGTATCCCTCGGGTGAGCAGTACTTC. It yields the protein CATSREYPSGEQYF. The full variable domain, its missing parts supplied by reference TRBV15 and TRBJ2-7, is DAMVIQNPRYQVTQFGKPVTLSCSQTLNHNVMYWYQQKSSQAPKLLFHYYDKDFNNEADTPDNFQSRRPNTSFCFLDIRSPGLGDTAMYLCATSREYPSGEQYFGPGTRLTVT.

The V and J genes are TRBV18 and TRBJ1-6; 7 bases are shared with TRBD1. The V gene's germline CDR1 is KGHSH and CDR2 LQKENI. The CDR3 consists of 16 residues. V was pared by 3 bases and J by 9 bases, with 11 bases of the junction left unmatched. CDR3 coding DNA: TGTGCCAGCTCACCCCCGGGAGTCGACAGGGCTTCACCCCTCCACTTT. Translation: CASSPPGVDRASPLHF.

The V call is TRBV27, the J call TRBJ2-7; 7 nucleotides match TRBD2. The germline V gene has CDR1 MNHEY and CDR2 SMNVEV (reference sequence). V lost 6 bases and J lost 7; bases outside the gene matches: 9. This CDR3 comprises 13 residues. The CDR3 DNA reads TGTGCCAGCAGCCGACCGGGGAGGGATGAGCAGTACTTC. It yields the protein CASSRPGRDEQYF.

The chain has TRBV11-3 and TRBJ2-1; 8 bases map to TRBD1. Germline assignment: CDR1 SGHNT and CDR2 YENEEA. J gave up 0 bases and V 5 bases, and 9 bases lay outside the gene matches. The CDR3 length is 17 residues. Written as DNA, the CDR3 is TGTGCCAGCAGCACAGGACAGGGCGCCCTCTCCTACAATGAGCAGTTCTTC. This sequence encodes CASSTGQGALSYNEQFF.

The chain recombines TRBV11-1 with TRBJ2-2, with a weak D call TRBD1 (6 bases). Germline CDR1 is SGHAT and CDR2 is FQDESV (reference sequence). The V and J ends lost 1 base and 0 bases respectively, with 6 bases between them. The CDR3 totals 15 residues. This chain's CDR3 is CASSLGGPNTGELFF. CDR3 in DNA: TGTGCCAGCAGCTTAGGGGGGCCGAACACCGGGGAGCTGTTTTTT.

This sequence joins TRBV5-5 and TRBJ2-5; no definite D call. The CDR3 is 11 amino acids. Per the germline V gene, CDR1 is SGHKS and CDR2 is YYEKEE (reference sequence). V gave up 2 bases and J gave up 5 bases, with 4 bases separating them. The CDR3 region is CASSFSETQYF. The CDR3 DNA sequence: TGTGCCAGCAGCTTTTCTGAGACCCAGTACTTC.

The V and J genes are TRBV7-3 and TRBJ2-1; D is possibly TRBD2 (7 bases). With 4 bases removed from V and 9 bases from J, the gap between germline ends came to 22 bases. The CDR3 has 16 residues. The V gene's germline CDR1 is SGHTA and CDR2 FQGTGA. CDR3 in amino acids: CASSYGVGGQEGEQFF. DNA of the CDR3: TGTGCCAGCAGCTATGGTGTGGGGGGGCAGGAGGGTGAGCAGTTCTTC.

On this clone itself: Different DNA sequences within this sample yield the same CDR3. The chain couples TRBV7-2 to TRBJ2-5, with D hard to call. The length of the CDR3 is 12 residues. The V and J ends lost 1 base and 5 bases respectively, with 5 bases between them. Germline CDR1 is SGHTA and CDR2 is FQGNSA. The CDR3 sequence is CASSLVRETQYF. The CDR3 coding sequence is TGTGCCAGCAGCTTAGTCAGGGAGACCCAGTACTTC.

This chain connects TRBV5-1 to TRBJ2-7; D call uncertain. The CDR3 runs 14 residues. V lost 0 bases, J lost 2 bases, and 9 bases lay in between. Germline-derived CDR1 and CDR2 are SGHRS and YFSETQ. CDR3 bases: TGCGCCAGCAGCTTGGGGGCAGATACCTACGAGCAGTACTTC. Translating it yields CASSLGADTYEQYF.

V is TRBV18 and J is TRBJ1-2; D is possibly TRBD1 (5 bases). The germline V and J ends were trimmed by 1 base and 7 bases, with 16 bases remaining between them. Looked up from germline, CDR1 is KGHSH and CDR2 is LQKENI. The CDR3 extends over 15 amino acids. CDR3 sequence (DNA): TGTGCCAGCTCACCACAGCCAGGGAAATTGGGTGGCTACACCTTC. Protein sequence: CASSPQPGKLGGYTF.

V and J are TRBV2 and TRBJ1-5; D remains ambiguous. The CDR3 spans 13 residues. The V gene's germline CDR1 is SNHLY and CDR2 FYNNEI. V was cut by 1 base and J by 6 bases, with 7 bases left in between. The chain's CDR3 is CASSEEGVQPQHF. As DNA, the CDR3 is TGTGCCAGCAGTGAAGAGGGAGTTCAGCCCCAGCATTTT.

V gene TRBV19 combines with J gene TRBJ1-5, with no clear D. V gave up 2 bases and J gave up 0 bases, with 14 bases separating them. Germline CDR1 and CDR2: LNHDA and SQIVND (reference sequence). This CDR3 contains 17 residues. The CDR3 DNA is TGTGCCAGTAGTATACCCCCCGGGTTGAATAGCAATCAGCCCCAGCATTTT. Its translation: CASSIPPGLNSNQPQHF.

The chain recombines TRBV6-1 with TRBJ2-7; tentative D call: TRBD2 (6 bases). This CDR3 spans 16 amino acids. Germline values: CDR1 MNHNS, CDR2 SASEGT. The ends were cut back, 3 bases at V and 3 bases at J, with 18 bases in the middle. CDR3 coding DNA: TGTGCCAGCAGTGAGGAGGGCAGAAACCTAATCTACGAGCAGTACTTC. Protein: CASSEEGRNLIYEQYF.

This clone was seen just once. The chain couples TRBV5-1 to TRBJ2-2; D may be TRBD1 (6 bases). Germline V CDR1 and CDR2: SGHRS, YFSETQ. V was trimmed by 2 bases and J by 2 bases, leaving 10 bases between them. CDR3 length: 15 amino acids. CDR3 amino acids: CASSLGGSNTGELFF. The CDR3 DNA sequence: TGCGCCAGCAGCTTAGGGGGATCTAACACCGGGGAGCTGTTTTTT.

V and J are TRBV30 and TRBJ2-1; 14 positions agree with TRBD2. The CDR3 consists of 16 residues. In germline, CDR1 is GTSNPN, CDR2 SVGIG (reference sequence). V was clipped by 2 bases and J by 7 bases; unmatched bases: 7. CDR3 nucleotides: TGTGCCTGGAGTTTCTCGACTAGCGGGAGGGCGAATGAGCAGTTCTTC. This translates into CAWSFSTSGRANEQFF.

The CDR3 sequence is CASSSEVPTDTQYF. In nucleotides, the CDR3 is TGCGCCAGCAGCTCGGAGGTTCCCACAGATACGCAGTATTTT. This chain connects TRBV5-1 to TRBJ2-3, with a tentative D call TRBD2 (5 bases). CDR1 is SGHRS, CDR2 YFSETQ, per germline. CDR3 length equals 14 residues. The ends were cut back, 3 bases at V and 2 bases at J, with 10 bases in the middle.

In this sample, this clone turned up a few times. The rearrangement links TRBV11-3 to TRBJ1-1, with D possibly being TRBD1 (5 bases). The germline V gene has CDR1 SGHNT and CDR2 YENEEA. The CDR3 totals 13 residues. With 5 bases removed from V and 3 bases from J, the gap between germline ends came to 10 bases. CDR3 bases: TGTGCCAGCAGCCGTGACAGAGACACTGAAGCTTTCTTT. The encoded protein is CASSRDRDTEAFF.

The chain combines TRBV19 with TRBJ1-3; no firm D call. V lost 5 bases, J lost 1 base, and 12 bases lay in between. CDR3 length equals 15 residues. The V gene's germline CDR1 is LNHDA and CDR2 SQIVND (reference sequence). The CDR3 reads CASSPTTDSGNTIYF. Written as DNA, the CDR3 is TGTGCCAGTAGTCCGACAACAGATTCTGGAAACACCATATATTTT.

V gene TRBV19 combines with J gene TRBJ1-2, with a weak D call TRBD1 (5 bases). Germline values: CDR1 LNHDA, CDR2 SQIVND (reference sequence). Between the trimmed V and J ends, which lost 6 bases and 9 bases, there was a span of 14 bases. The CDR3 has 12 amino acids. CDR3 in DNA: TGTGCCAGTAGCACGGGGGGGTTCAGCTACACCTTC. Translated: CASSTGGFSYTF.

CDR3: CAWSQIGDSWTNYNSPLHF. For the CDR3, the DNA is TGTGCCTGGAGTCAAATCGGAGACAGTTGGACTAACTATAATTCACCCCTCCACTTT. The rearrangement links TRBV30 to TRBJ1-6; D possibly corresponds to TRBD1 (5 bases). This CDR3 comprises 19 residues. CDR1 is GTSNPN, CDR2 SVGIG, per germline (reference sequence). V was shortened by 2 bases and J by 3 bases, with 23 bases between the two germline ends.

This clone was counted a single time. The chain recombines TRBV5-5 with TRBJ2-5; no clear D gene. The V end lost 0 bases, the J end lost 4 bases, and 10 bases lay between the germline ends. There are 14 residues in the CDR3. From germline, CDR1 is SGHKS and CDR2 YYEKEE (reference sequence). CDR3 amino acids: CASSLESWPETQYF. CDR3 coding DNA: TGTGCCAGCAGCTTGGAGTCCTGGCCAGAGACCCAGTACTTC.

This clone was counted only a few times. The gene calls are TRBV5-6 and TRBJ1-2; 8 bases match TRBD1. V shed 4 bases, J shed 8 bases, and the junction held 13 bases outside the gene matches. Germline-derived CDR1 and CDR2 are SGHDT and YYEEEE. The CDR3 consists of 15 residues. CDR3 DNA sequence: TGTGCCAGCAGCCCGGACCTGGACAGGGCGGAGGGCTACACCTTC. This sequence encodes CASSPDLDRAEGYTF.

The J gene is TRBJ2-1, the V gene TRBV15; 16 bases match TRBD2. Trimming at V came to 5 bases and at J to 8 bases, leaving 6 bases not matched to a gene. From germline, CDR1 is LNHNV and CDR2 YYDKDF (reference sequence). The CDR3 loop spans 16 amino acids. The CDR3 region is CATSRGTSGRVDEQFF. CDR3 in DNA: TGTGCCACCAGCCGGGGGACTAGCGGGAGGGTGGATGAGCAGTTCTTC.

The J gene is TRBJ2-1, the V gene TRBV4-3; 9 bases line up with TRBD2. The germline V gene has CDR1 LGHNA and CDR2 YSLEER. The CDR3 length is 17 residues. V was pared by 0 bases and J by 4 bases, with 7 bases of the junction left unmatched. The CDR3 DNA sequence: TGCGCCAGCAGCCAAGAACTTGCGGGGGGGGAATACAATGAGCAGTTCTTC. As protein: CASSQELAGGEYNEQFF.

This chain joins TRBV19 and TRBJ2-5; 14 positions match TRBD2. Germline trimming cut 5 bases from V and 5 bases from J; bases unmatched to any gene: 7. CDR1 and CDR2 from the germline V gene are LNHDA and SQIVND (reference sequence). The CDR3 sequence is 16 residues long. CDR3 sequence reads: CASSGRLAGGLETQYF. The DNA for the CDR3 is TGTGCCAGTAGTGGGAGACTAGCGGGAGGGCTGGAGACCCAGTACTTC.

This chain connects TRBV19 to TRBJ2-3, with TRBD2 identical over 11 bases. The V gene end was trimmed by 3 bases and the J gene end by 4 bases; junction bases not matched to a gene: 12. CDR1 LNHDA and CDR2 SQIVND come from the germline V gene (reference sequence). The CDR3 is made up of 18 amino acids. The CDR3 DNA is TGTGCCAGTAGTATCCCGGGGACTAGCGGCCAAAGGCCAGATACGCAGTATTTT. It specifies CASSIPGTSGQRPDTQYF. The whole variable domain, filled in from reference TRBV19 and TRBJ2-3, reads DGGITQSPKYLFRKEGQNVTLSCEQNLNHDAMYWYRQDPGQGLRLIYYSQIVNDFQKGDIAEGYSVSREKKESFPLTVTSAQKNPTAFYLCASSIPGTSGQRPDTQYFGPGTRLTVL.

The rearrangement uses TRBV28 and TRBJ1-2; 12 bases agree with TRBD1. The CDR3 is made up of 17 amino acids. After removal of 4 bases from V and 4 bases from J, the junction contained 10 bases not matched to a gene. The germline gives CDR1 MDHEN, CDR2 SYDVKM. The CDR3 region is CASSSPGTGGAAYGYTF. The DNA of the CDR3 is TGTGCCAGCAGTTCCCCGGGGACAGGGGGCGCTGCCTATGGCTACACCTTC.